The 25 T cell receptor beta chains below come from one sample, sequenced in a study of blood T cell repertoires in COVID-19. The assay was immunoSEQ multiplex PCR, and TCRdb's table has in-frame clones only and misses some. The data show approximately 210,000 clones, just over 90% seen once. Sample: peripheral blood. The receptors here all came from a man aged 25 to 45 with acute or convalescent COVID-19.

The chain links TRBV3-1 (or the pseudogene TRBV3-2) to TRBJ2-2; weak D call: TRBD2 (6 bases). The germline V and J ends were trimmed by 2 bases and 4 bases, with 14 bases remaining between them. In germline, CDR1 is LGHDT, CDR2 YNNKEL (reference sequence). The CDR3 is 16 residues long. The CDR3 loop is CASSQRAGMGTGELFF. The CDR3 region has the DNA TGTGCCAGCAGCCAAAGAGCGGGTATGGGCACCGGGGAGCTGTTTTTT.

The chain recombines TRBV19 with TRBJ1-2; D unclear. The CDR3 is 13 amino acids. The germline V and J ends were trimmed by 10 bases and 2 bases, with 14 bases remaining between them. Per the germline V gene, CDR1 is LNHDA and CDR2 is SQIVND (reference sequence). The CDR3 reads CATVSGPNYGYTF. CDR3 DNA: TGTGCCACTGTGAGCGGGCCAAACTATGGCTACACCTTC.

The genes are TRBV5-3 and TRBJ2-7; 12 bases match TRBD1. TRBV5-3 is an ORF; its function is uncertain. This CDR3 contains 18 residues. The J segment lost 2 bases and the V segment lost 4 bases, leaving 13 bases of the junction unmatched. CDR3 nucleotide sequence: TGTGCCAGAAGCCTGGGTCGGGACAGGGGGCCGCATACCTACGAGCAGTACTTC. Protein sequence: CARSLGRDRGPHTYEQYF.

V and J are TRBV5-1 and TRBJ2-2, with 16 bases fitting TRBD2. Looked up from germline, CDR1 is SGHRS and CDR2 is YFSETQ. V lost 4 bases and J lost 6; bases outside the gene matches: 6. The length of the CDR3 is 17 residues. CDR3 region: CASSEGLAGGLAGELFF. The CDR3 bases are TGCGCCAGCAGCGAGGGACTAGCGGGAGGGTTAGCCGGGGAGCTGTTTTTT.

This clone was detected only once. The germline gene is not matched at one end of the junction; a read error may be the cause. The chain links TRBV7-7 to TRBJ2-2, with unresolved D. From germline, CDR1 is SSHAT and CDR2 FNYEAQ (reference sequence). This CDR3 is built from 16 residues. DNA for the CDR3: TGTGCTAGCAGCCGTAGTGCGGTCTCAAACACCGGGGAGCTGTTTTTT. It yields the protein CASSRSAVSNTGELFF. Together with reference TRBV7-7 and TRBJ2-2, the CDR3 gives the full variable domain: GAGVSQSPRYKVTKRGQDVTLRCDPISSHATLYWYQQALGQGPEFLTYFNYEAQPDKSGLPSDRFSAERPEGSISTLTIQRTEQRDSAMYRCASSRSAVSNTGELFFGEGSRLTVL.

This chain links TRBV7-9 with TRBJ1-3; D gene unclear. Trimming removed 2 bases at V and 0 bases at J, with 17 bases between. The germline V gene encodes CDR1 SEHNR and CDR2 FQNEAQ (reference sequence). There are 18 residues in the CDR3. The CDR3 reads CASSLPFGRGYSGNTIYF. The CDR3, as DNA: TGTGCCAGCAGCTTACCATTTGGACGGGGATACTCTGGAAACACCATATATTTT.

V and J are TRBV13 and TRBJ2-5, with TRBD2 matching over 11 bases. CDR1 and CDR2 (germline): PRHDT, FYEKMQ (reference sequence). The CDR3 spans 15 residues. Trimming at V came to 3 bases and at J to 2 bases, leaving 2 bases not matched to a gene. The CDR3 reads CASSLGLADQETQYF. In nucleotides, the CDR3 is TGTGCCAGCAGCTTGGGACTAGCGGATCAAGAGACCCAGTACTTC.

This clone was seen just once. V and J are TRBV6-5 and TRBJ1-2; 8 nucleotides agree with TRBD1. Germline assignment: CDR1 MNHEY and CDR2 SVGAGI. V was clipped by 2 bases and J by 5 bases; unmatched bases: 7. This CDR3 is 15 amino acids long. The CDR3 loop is CASSYTGQGGYGYTF. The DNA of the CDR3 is TGTGCCAGCAGTTACACCGGACAGGGAGGGTATGGCTACACCTTC.

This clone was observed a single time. In DNA, the CDR3 is TGTGCCAGCAGTGATAGTCAGGGGGCTTGGGATGAGCAGTTCTTC. It yields the protein CASSDSQGAWDEQFF. This chain uses TRBV2 with TRBJ2-1, with 8 bases aligning to TRBD1. The CDR3 is made up of 15 amino acids. Germline-derived CDR1 and CDR2 are SNHLY and FYNNEI. V was pared by 3 bases and J by 8 bases, with 9 bases of the junction left unmatched.

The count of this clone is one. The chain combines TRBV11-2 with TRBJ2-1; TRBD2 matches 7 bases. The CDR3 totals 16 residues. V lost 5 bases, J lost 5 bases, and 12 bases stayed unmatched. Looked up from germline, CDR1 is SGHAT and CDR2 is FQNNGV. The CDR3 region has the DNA TGTGCCAGCAGCCCCTTGACTAGCCTTCGAGACAATGAGCAGTTCTTC. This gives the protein CASSPLTSLRDNEQFF.

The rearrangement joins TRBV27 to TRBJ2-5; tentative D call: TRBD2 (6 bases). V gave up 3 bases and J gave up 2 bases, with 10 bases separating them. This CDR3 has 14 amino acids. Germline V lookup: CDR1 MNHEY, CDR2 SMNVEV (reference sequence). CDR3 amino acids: CASSFTGGQETQYF. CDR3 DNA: TGTGCCAGCAGTTTCACCGGGGGACAAGAGACCCAGTACTTC.

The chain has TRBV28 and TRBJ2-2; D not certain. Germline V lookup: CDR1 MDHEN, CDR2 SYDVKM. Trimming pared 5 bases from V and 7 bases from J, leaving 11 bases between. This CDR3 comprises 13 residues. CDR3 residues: CASSLGPHGELFF. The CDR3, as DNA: TGTGCCAGCAGTCTGGGCCCCCACGGGGAGCTGTTTTTT. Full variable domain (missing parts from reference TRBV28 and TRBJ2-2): DVKVTQSSRYLVKRTGEKVFLECVQDMDHENMFWYRQDPGLGLRLIYFSYDVKMKEKGDIPEGYSVSREKKERFSLILESASTNQTSMYLCASSLGPHGELFFGEGSRLTVL.

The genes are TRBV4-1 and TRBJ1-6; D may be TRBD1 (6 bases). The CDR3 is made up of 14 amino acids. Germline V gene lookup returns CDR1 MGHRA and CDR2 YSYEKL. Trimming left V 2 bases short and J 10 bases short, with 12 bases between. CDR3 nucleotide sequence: TGCGCCAGCAGCCAAAAGCAGGGGTTGTCACCCCTCCACTTT. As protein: CASSQKQGLSPLHF.

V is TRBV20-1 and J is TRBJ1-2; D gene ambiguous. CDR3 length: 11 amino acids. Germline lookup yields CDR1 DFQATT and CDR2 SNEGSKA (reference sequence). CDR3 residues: CKHGANYGYTF. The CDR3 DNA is TGCAAGCACGGAGCTAACTATGGCTACACCTTC.

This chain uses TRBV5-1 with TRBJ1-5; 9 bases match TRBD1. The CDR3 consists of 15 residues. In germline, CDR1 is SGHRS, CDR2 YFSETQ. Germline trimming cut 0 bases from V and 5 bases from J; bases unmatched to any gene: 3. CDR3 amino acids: CASSLEGQGYQPQHF. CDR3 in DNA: TGCGCCAGCAGCTTGGAGGGACAGGGTTATCAGCCCCAGCATTTT.

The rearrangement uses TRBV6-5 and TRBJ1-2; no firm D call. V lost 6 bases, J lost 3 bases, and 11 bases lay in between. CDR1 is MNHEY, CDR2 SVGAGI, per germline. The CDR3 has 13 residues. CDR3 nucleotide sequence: TGTGCCAGCAGCCTCGGACTGGACTATGGCTACACCTTC. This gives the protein CASSLGLDYGYTF.

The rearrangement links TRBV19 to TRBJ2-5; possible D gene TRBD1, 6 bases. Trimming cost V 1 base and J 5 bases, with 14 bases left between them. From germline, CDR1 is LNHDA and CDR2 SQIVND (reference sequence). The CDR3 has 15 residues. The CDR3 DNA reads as TGTGCCAGTAGTATAGGTGCAGGGGAGAGTGAGACCCAGTACTTC. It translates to CASSIGAGESETQYF.

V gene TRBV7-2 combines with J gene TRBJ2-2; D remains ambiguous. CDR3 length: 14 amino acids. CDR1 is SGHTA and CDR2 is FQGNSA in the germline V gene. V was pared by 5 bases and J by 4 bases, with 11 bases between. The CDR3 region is CASSLEFGTGELFF. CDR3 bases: TGTGCCAGCAGCCTCGAGTTCGGCACCGGGGAGCTGTTTTTT.

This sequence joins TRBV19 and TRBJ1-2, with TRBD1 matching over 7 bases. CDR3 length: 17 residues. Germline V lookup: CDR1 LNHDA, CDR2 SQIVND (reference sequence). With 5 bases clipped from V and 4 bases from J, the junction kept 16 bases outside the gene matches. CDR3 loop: CASSPRSSGGGFYGYTF. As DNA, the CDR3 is TGTGCCAGTAGTCCTCGATCCTCAGGGGGTGGTTTCTATGGCTACACCTTC.

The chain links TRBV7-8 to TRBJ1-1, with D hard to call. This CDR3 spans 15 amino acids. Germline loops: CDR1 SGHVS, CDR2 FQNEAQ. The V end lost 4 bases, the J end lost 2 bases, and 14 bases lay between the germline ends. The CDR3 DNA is TGTGCCAGCAGCTACCCGGGAGACAAAAACACTGAAGCTTTCTTT. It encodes CASSYPGDKNTEAFF. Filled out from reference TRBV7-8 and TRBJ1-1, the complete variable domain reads GAGVSQSPRYKVAKRGQDVALRCDPISGHVSLFWYQQALGQGPEFLTYFQNEAQLDKSGLPSDRFFAERPEGSVSTLKIQRTQQEDSAVYLCASSYPGDKNTEAFFGQGTRLTVV.

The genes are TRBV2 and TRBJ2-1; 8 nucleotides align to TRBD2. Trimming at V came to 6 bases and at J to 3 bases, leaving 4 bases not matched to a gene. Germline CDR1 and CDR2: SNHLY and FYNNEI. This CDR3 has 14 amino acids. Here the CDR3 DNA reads TGTGCCAGCAGAGCGGGGGTGGGCTACAATGAGCAGTTCTTC. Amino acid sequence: CASRAGVGYNEQFF.

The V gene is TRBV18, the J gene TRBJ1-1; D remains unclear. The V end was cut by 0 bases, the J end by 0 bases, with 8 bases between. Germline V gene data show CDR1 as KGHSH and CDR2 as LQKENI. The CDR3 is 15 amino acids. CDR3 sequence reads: CASSPPMSLNTEAFF. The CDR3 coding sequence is TGTGCCAGCTCACCACCAATGAGTCTGAACACTGAAGCTTTCTTT.

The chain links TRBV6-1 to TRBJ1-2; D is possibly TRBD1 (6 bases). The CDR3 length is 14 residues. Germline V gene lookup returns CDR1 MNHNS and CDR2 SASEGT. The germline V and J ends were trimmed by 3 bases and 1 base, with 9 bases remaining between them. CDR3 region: CASSEYRVNYGYTF. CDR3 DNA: TGTGCCAGCAGTGAGTACAGGGTTAACTATGGCTACACCTTC.

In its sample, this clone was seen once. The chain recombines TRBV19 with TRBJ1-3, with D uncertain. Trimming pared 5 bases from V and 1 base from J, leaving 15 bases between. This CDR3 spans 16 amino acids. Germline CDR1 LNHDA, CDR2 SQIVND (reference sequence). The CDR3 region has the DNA TGTGCCAGTAGTGTTGGTCAGCGAGCATCTGGAAACACCATATATTTT. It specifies CASSVGQRASGNTIYF.

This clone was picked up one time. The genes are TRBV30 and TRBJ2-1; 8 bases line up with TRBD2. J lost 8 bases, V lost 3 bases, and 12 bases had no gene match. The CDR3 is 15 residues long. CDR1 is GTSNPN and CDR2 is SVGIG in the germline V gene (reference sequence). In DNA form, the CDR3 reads TGTGCCTGGAGGACGGGGAGCGGGGGAGTCGATGAGCAGTTCTTC. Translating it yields CAWRTGSGGVDEQFF.